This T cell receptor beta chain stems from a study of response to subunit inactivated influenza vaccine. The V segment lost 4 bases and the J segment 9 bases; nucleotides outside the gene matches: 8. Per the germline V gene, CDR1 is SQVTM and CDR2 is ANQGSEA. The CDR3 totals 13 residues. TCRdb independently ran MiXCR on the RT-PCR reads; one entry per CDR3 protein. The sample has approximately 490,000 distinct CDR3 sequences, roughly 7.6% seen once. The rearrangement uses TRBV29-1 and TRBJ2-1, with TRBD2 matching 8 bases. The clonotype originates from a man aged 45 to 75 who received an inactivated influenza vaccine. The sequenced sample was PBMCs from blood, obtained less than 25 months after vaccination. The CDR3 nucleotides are TGCAGCGTTGGTCGACGGGAGGGCAGTGAGCAGTTCTTC. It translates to CSVGRREGSEQFF.